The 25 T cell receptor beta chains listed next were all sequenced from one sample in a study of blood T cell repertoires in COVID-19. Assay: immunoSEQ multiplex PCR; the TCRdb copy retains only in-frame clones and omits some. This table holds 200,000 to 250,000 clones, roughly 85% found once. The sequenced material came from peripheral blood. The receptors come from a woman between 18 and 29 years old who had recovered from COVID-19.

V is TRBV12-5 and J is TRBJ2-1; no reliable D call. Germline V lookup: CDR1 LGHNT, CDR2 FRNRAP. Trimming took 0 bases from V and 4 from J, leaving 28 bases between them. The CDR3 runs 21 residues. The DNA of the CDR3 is TGTGCTAGTGGTTTGGTACTGGGCTACGTGGGCCCCCCTTTCAGATACAATGAGCAGTTCTTC. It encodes CASGLVLGYVGPPFRYNEQFF.

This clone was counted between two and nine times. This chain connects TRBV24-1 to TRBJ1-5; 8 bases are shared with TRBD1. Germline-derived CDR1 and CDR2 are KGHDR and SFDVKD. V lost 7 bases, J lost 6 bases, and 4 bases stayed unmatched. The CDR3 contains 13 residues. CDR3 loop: CATSRGQSQPQHF. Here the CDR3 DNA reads TGTGCCACCAGCAGGGGGCAGAGTCAGCCCCAGCATTTT.

This CDR3 is CASSGTALATNEKLFF. The CDR3 DNA is TGTGCCAGCAGTGGGACTGCTCTTGCAACTAATGAAAAACTGTTTTTT. The rearrangement joins TRBV6-1 to TRBJ1-4; no clear D gene. This CDR3 comprises 16 residues. V was pared by 4 bases and J by 0 bases, with 12 bases between. Germline lookup yields CDR1 MNHNS and CDR2 SASEGT.

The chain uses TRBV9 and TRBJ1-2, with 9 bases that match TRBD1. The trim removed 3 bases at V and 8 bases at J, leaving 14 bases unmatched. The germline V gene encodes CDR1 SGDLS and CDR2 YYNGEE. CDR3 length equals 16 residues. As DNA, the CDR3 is TGTGCCAGCAGCGCCCCCGGGACAGGGATCGGACGCGGCTACACCTTC. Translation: CASSAPGTGIGRGYTF.

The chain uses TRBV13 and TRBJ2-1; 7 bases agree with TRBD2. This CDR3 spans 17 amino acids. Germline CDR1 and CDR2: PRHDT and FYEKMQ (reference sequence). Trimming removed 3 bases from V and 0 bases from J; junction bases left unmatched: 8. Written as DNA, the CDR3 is TGTGCCAGCAGCTTTCCACTAGCGACAAGCTCCTACAATGAGCAGTTCTTC. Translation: CASSFPLATSSYNEQFF.

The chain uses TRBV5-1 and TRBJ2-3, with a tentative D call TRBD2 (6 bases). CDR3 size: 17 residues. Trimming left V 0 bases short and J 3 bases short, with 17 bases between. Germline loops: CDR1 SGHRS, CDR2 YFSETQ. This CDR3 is CASSLVLATELTDTQYF. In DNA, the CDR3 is TGCGCCAGCAGCTTGGTCCTAGCGACCGAACTGACAGATACGCAGTATTTT.

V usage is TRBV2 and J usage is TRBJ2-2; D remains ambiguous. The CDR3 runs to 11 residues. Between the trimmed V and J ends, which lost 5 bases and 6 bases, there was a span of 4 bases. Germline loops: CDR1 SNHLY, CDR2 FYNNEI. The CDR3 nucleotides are TGTGCCAGCAGTTCCTCCGGGGAGCTGTTTTTT. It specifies CASSSSGELFF.

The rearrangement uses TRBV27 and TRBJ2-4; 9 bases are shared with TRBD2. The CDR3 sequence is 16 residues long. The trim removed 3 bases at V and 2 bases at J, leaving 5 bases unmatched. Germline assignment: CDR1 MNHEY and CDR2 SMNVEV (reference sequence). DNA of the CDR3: TGTGCCAGCAGTTTGGTTAGCGGGAGAACCAAAAACATTCAGTACTTC. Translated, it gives CASSLVSGRTKNIQYF.

Written as DNA, the CDR3 is TGTGCCAGCAGTTACGGGAGGGGAGTCGGCTATGGCTACACCTTC. Its translation is CASSYGRGVGYGYTF. The chain recombines TRBV6-2 or TRBV6-3 with TRBJ1-2, with TRBD1 as a possible D gene (5 bases). The V gene's germline CDR1 is MNHEY and CDR2 SVGEGT. The germline V and J ends were trimmed by 2 bases and 4 bases, with 14 bases remaining between them. The CDR3 totals 15 residues.

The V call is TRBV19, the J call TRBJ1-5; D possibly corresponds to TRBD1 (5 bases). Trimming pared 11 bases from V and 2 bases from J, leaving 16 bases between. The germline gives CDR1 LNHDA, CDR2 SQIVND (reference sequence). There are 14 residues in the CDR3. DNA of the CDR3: TGTGCCCCGGACGGGGGTTGGCGCAATCAGCCCCAGCATTTT. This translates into CAPDGGWRNQPQHF.

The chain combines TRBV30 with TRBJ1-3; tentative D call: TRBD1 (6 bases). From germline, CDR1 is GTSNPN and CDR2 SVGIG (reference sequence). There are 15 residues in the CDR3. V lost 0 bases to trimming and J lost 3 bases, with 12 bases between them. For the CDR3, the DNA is TGTGCCTGGAGTGTACAGGGATTCGGTGGAAACACCATATATTTT. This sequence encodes CAWSVQGFGGNTIYF.

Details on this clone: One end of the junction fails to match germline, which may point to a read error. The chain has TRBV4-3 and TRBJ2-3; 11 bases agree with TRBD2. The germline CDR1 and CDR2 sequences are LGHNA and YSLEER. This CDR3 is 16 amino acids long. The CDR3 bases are TGCGCCAGCAGTCAAGCCGGGACTAGCGGAACAGATACGCAGTATTTT. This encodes CASSQAGTSGTDTQYF.

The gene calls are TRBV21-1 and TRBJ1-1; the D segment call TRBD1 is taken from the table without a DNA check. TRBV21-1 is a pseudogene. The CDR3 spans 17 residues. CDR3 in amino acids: CASSKEGTGATNTEAFF. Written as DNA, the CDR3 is TGTGCCAGCAGCAAAGAGGGGACAGGGGCTACGAACACTGAAGCTTTCTTT.

CDR3 in DNA: TGTGCCAGCAGTGATCAAGAGGAAGATACGCAGTATTTT. This codes for CASSDQEEDTQYF. The genes are TRBV25-1 and TRBJ2-3; D unresolved. This CDR3 is 13 amino acids long. The ends were cut back, 3 bases at V and 5 bases at J, with 9 bases in the middle. Germline values: CDR1 MGHDK, CDR2 SYGVNS.

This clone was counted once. CDR3 loop: CASSFQRRETQYF. The CDR3 DNA sequence: TGTGCCAGCAGTTTCCAGAGGCGAGAGACCCAGTACTTC. The gene calls are TRBV12-3 or TRBV12-4 and TRBJ2-5, with D unresolved. The V end was cut by 3 bases, the J end by 4 bases, with 9 bases between. This CDR3 spans 13 amino acids.

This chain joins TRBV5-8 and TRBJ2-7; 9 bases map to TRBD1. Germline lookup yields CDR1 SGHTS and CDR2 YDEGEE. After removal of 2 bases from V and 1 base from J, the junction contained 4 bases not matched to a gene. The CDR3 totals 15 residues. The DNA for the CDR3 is TGTGCCAGCAGCTTCGGGACAGGGCGATCCTACGAGCAGTACTTC. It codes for CASSFGTGRSYEQYF. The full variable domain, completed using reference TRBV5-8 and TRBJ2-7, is EAGVTQSPTHLIKTRGQQATLRCSPISGHTSVYWYQQALGLGLQFLLWYDEGEERNRGNFPPRFSGRQFPNYSSELNVNALELEDSALYLCASSFGTGRSYEQYFGPGTRLTVT.

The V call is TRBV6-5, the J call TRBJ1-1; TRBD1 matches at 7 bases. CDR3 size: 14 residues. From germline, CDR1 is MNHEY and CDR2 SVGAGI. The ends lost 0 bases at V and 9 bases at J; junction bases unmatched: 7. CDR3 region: CASSYSLTGSKAFF. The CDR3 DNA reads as TGTGCCAGCAGTTACTCCCTGACAGGGAGTAAAGCTTTCTTT.

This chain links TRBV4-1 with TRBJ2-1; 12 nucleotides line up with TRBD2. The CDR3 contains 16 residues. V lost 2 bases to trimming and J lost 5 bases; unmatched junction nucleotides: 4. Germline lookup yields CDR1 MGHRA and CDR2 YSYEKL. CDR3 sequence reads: CASSQSLAGGNNEQFF. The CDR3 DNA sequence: TGCGCCAGCAGCCAAAGTCTAGCGGGAGGGAACAATGAGCAGTTCTTC.

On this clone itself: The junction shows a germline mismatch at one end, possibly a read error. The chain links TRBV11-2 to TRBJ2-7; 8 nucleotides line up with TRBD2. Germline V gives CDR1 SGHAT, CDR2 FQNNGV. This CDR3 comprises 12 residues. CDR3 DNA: TGTGCCACCAGCGGGAGAGAAAACGAGCAGTACTTC. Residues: CATSGRENEQYF.

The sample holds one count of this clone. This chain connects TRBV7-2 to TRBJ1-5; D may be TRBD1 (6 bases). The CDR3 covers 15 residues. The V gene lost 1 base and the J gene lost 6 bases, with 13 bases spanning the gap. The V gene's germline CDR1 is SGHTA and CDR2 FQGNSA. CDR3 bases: TGTGCCAGCAGCTTAGTCCCAGGGGAGGGTCAGCCCCAGCATTTT. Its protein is CASSLVPGEGQPQHF. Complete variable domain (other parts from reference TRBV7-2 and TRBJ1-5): GAGVSQSPSNKVTEKGKDVELRCDPISGHTALYWYRQSLGQGLEFLIYFQGNSAPDKSGLPSDRFSAERTGGSVSTLTIQRTQQEDSAVYLCASSLVPGEGQPQHFGDGTRLSIL.

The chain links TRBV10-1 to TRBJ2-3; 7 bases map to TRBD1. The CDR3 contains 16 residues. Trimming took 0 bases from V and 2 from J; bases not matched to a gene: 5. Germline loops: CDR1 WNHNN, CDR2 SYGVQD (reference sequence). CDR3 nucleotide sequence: TGCGCCAGCAGTGAGTCCAGGGGGTTTGCCACAGATACGCAGTATTTT. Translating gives CASSESRGFATDTQYF.

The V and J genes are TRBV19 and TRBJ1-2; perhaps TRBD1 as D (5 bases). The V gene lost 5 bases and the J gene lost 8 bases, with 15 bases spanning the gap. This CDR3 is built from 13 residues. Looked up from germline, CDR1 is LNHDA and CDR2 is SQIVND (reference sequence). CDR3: CASSVTQGRGYTF. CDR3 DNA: TGTGCCAGTAGTGTTACCCAGGGTCGCGGCTACACCTTC.

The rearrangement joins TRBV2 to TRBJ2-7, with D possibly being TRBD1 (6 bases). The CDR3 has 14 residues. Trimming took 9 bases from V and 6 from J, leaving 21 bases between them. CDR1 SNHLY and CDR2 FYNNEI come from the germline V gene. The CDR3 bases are TGTGCCAGTGGCCGGAGTCAGGGGATGGGCGAGCAGTACTTC. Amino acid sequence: CASGRSQGMGEQYF.

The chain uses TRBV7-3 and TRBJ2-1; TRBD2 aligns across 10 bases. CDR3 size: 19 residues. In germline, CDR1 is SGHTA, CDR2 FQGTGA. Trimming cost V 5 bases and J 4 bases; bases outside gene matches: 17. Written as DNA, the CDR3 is TGTGCCAGCAGCCTTGAAGGCCGGGCTAGCGGGAGAAGGTACAATGAGCAGTTCTTC. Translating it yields CASSLEGRASGRRYNEQFF.

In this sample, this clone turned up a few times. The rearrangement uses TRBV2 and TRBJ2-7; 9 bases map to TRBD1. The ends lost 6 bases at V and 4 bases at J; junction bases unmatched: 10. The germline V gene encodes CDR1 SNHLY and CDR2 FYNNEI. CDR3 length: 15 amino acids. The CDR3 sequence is CASSINRGPSYEQYF. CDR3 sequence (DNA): TGTGCCAGCAGCATAAACAGGGGGCCCTCTTACGAGCAGTACTTC.